This T cell receptor (beta chain) came from a study of T cell repertoires in cytomegalovirus infection. Study context: CMV infection together with matching HLA type was indicated by public TCR beta signatures.

The sample holds a few counts of this clonotype. The antigen is undetermined. A much larger clone differs by one base, so this may be a read error. Study-wide results and caveats: Identification of carriers of CMV plus the relevant HLA was achieved through cumulative public TCR beta family frequency. Within the response measured ex vivo, HLA-C-restricted CMV-specific TCR beta clonotypes were dominant.

Germline V CDR1 and CDR2: SGHVS, FNYEAQ. Trimming took 3 bases from V and 10 from J, leaving 19 bases between them. This CDR3 comprises 15 residues. Each CDR3 protein gets one entry after TCRdb re-called the reads with MiXCR. The data contain about 180,000 distinct CDR3 sequences, roughly 20% of them singletons. The clonotype originates from a human donor in good health (CMV status not recorded). Some clones in this sample may be carry-over from other donors' samples. J is TRBJ2-1 and V is TRBV7-6, with D perhaps TRBD1 or TRBD2 (6 bases each). The sample in question was CD8+ T cells from cultured PBMCs, obtained from culture after CMV antigen stimulation. The CDR3 loop reads CASSLGGRGAEEQFF. As DNA, the CDR3 is TGTGCCAGCAGCTTGGGGGGAAGGGGGGCGGAAGAGCAGTTCTTC.